Listed below are T cell receptor beta chains from one sample, sequenced in a study of low-dose radiotherapy and immunotherapy resistance in tumors. TCRdb reanalysed the reads using MiXCR and keeps one entry per CDR3 protein. This table holds about 64,000 distinct CDR3 sequences, about 30% found once. The sample here was PBMCs, taken before treatment. The receptors shown here come from a male donor with rectosigmoid adenocarcinoma. The CDR3 runs from the conserved cysteine through the conserved F or W. The order of the fields is D gene, V gene, clone size, J gene, CDR3 length, CDR3 protein, CDR3 DNA. D genes are given only for firm matches. Clone sizes are given selectively: once, few, many, or a class where the clone is expanded.

D gene: TRBD2
V gene: TRBV20-1
clone size: many
J gene: TRBJ2-3
CDR3 length: 18
CDR3 protein: CSARDPSLAGVPTDTQYF
CDR3 DNA: TGCAGTGCTAGAGATCCCTCTCTTGCGGGAGTCCCTACAGATACGCAGTATTTT

D gene: NA
V gene: TRBV18
clone size: few
J gene: TRBJ1-5
CDR3 length: 14
CDR3 protein: CASSPLQDNQPQHF
CDR3 DNA: TGTGCCAGCTCACCACTTCAAGACAATCAGCCCCAGCATTTT

D gene: NA
V gene: TRBV6-6
clone size: many
J gene: TRBJ1-5
CDR3 length: 15
CDR3 protein: CASSYGQGSNQPQHF
CDR3 DNA: TGTGCCAGCAGTTACGGCCAGGGAAGCAATCAGCCCCAGCATTTT

D gene: NA
V gene: TRBV19
clone size: few
J gene: TRBJ1-1
CDR3 length: 14
CDR3 protein: CASSATGYDTEAFF
CDR3 DNA: TGTGCCAGTAGTGCCACAGGGTATGACACTGAAGCTTTCTTT

D gene: NA
V gene: TRBV15
clone size: many
J gene: TRBJ2-7
CDR3 length: 14
CDR3 protein: CATSRSDSIYEQYF
CDR3 DNA: TGTGCCACCAGCAGATCGGACAGTATCTACGAGCAGTACTTC

D gene: NA
V gene: TRBV24-1
clone size: many
J gene: TRBJ2-2
CDR3 length: 14
CDR3 protein: CATSGSDSTGELFF
CDR3 DNA: TGTGCCACCAGTGGCTCTGACAGCACCGGGGAGCTGTTTTTT

D gene: NA
V gene: TRBV11-3
clone size: NA
J gene: TRBJ2-7
CDR3 length: 13
CDR3 protein: CASSRDPRGEQYF
CDR3 DNA: TGTGCCAGCAGCCGGGACCCCCGCGGCGAGCAGTACTTC

D gene: NA
V gene: TRBV5-4
clone size: NA
J gene: TRBJ2-7
CDR3 length: 13
CDR3 protein: CASSLAGANEQYF
CDR3 DNA: TGTGCCAGCAGCTTGGCAGGGGCCAACGAGCAGTACTTC

D gene: NA
V gene: TRBV7-2
clone size: NA
J gene: TRBJ2-3
CDR3 length: 12
CDR3 protein: CASRSVADTQYF
CDR3 DNA: TGTGCCAGCAGATCCGTCGCAGATACGCAGTATTTT

D gene: NA
V gene: TRBV28
clone size: medium-sized
J gene: TRBJ2-7
CDR3 length: 12
CDR3 protein: CASSRGTYEQYF
CDR3 DNA: TGTGCCAGCAGTCGCGGGACATACGAGCAGTACTTC

D gene: NA
V gene: TRBV28
clone size: many
J gene: TRBJ2-1
CDR3 length: 14
CDR3 protein: CASTGARPRNEQFF
CDR3 DNA: TGTGCCAGCACCGGGGCCAGGCCAAGGAATGAGCAGTTCTTC

D gene: NA
V gene: TRBV29-1
clone size: NA
J gene: TRBJ1-1
CDR3 length: 12
CDR3 protein: CSVSGPNTEAFF
CDR3 DNA: TGCAGCGTTTCCGGTCCGAACACTGAAGCTTTCTTT

D gene: NA
V gene: TRBV12-3/TRBV12-4
clone size: NA
J gene: TRBJ1-2
CDR3 length: 14
CDR3 protein: CASTPNGAGYGYTF
CDR3 DNA: TGTGCCAGCACCCCTAATGGGGCGGGCTATGGCTACACCTTC

D gene: NA
V gene: TRBV18
clone size: NA
J gene: TRBJ1-6
CDR3 length: 13
CDR3 protein: CASHGGLNSPLHF
CDR3 DNA: TGTGCCAGCCACGGGGGGCTAAATTCACCCCTCCACTTT

D gene: TRBD2
V gene: TRBV9
clone size: NA
J gene: TRBJ2-7
CDR3 length: 14
CDR3 protein: CAVMTSGVTYEQYF
CDR3 DNA: TGTGCCGTAATGACTAGCGGGGTAACCTACGAGCAGTACTTC

D gene: NA
V gene: TRBV5-5
clone size: many
J gene: TRBJ2-7
CDR3 length: 14
CDR3 protein: CASSGSSAAGEQYF
CDR3 DNA: TGTGCCAGCAGCGGTTCTAGCGCCGCGGGCGAGCAGTACTTC

D gene: NA
V gene: TRBV11-2
clone size: NA
J gene: TRBJ2-7
CDR3 length: 14
CDR3 protein: CASSLDSPSYEQYF
CDR3 DNA: TGTGCCAGCAGCCTCGACAGCCCCTCCTACGAGCAGTACTTC

D gene: TRBD1
V gene: TRBV28
clone size: many
J gene: TRBJ1-5
CDR3 length: 15
CDR3 protein: CASRRQGASNQPHHF
CDR3 DNA: TGTGCCAGCAGGAGACAGGGGGCGAGCAATCAGCCCCATCATTTT

D gene: NA
V gene: TRBV7-6
clone size: NA
J gene: TRBJ2-2
CDR3 length: 14
CDR3 protein: CASSWVDATGELFF
CDR3 DNA: TGTGCCAGCAGCTGGGTAGACGCAACCGGGGAGCTGTTTTTT

D gene: TRBD2
V gene: TRBV6-6
clone size: many
J gene: TRBJ2-1
CDR3 length: 15
CDR3 protein: CASSYGTSEAGEQFF
CDR3 DNA: TGTGCCAGCAGTTACGGGACTAGCGAGGCGGGTGAGCAGTTCTTC

D gene: NA
V gene: TRBV7-9
clone size: many
J gene: TRBJ2-3
CDR3 length: 13
CDR3 protein: CASSLEGSDTQYF
CDR3 DNA: TGTGCCAGCAGCTTAGAGGGGTCAGATACGCAGTATTTT

D gene: TRBD1
V gene: TRBV20-1
clone size: NA
J gene: TRBJ2-3
CDR3 length: 17
CDR3 protein: CSAEGQGRERIPDTQYF
CDR3 DNA: TGCAGTGCCGAGGGACAGGGTAGGGAGAGAATTCCAGATACGCAGTATTTT

D gene: NA
V gene: TRBV4-3
clone size: many
J gene: TRBJ2-2
CDR3 length: 17
CDR3 protein: CASSQDGSLAITGELFF
CDR3 DNA: TGCGCCAGCAGCCAAGACGGATCACTAGCTATCACCGGGGAGCTGTTTTTT

D gene: NA
V gene: TRBV2
clone size: many
J gene: TRBJ2-1
CDR3 length: 11
CDR3 protein: CASEIGNEQFF
CDR3 DNA: TGTGCCAGCGAGATAGGCAATGAGCAGTTCTTC

D gene: NA
V gene: TRBV5-1
clone size: NA
J gene: TRBJ1-1
CDR3 length: 13
CDR3 protein: CASSLAQNTEAFF
CDR3 DNA: TGCGCCAGCAGCTTGGCCCAGAACACTGAAGCTTTCTTT

D gene: NA
V gene: TRBV9
clone size: NA
J gene: TRBJ2-1
CDR3 length: 13
CDR3 protein: CASSVDLHNEQFF
CDR3 DNA: TGTGCCAGCAGCGTCGACTTGCACAATGAGCAGTTCTTC